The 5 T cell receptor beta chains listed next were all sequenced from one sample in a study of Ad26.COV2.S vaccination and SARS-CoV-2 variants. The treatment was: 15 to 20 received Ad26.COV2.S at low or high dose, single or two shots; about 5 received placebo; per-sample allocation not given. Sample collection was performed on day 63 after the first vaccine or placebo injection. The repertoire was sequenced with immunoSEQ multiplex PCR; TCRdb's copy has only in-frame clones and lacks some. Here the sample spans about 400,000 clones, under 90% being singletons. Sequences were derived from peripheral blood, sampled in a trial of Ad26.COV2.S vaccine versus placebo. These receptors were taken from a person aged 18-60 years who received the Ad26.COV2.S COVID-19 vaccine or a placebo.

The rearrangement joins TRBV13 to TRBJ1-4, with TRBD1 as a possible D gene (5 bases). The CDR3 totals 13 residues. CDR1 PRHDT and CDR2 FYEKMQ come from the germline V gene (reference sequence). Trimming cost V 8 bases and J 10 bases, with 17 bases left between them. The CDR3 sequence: CASAGAPSGKLFF. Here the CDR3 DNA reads TGTGCCAGCGCCGGGGCCCCCTCGGGAAAACTGTTTTTT.

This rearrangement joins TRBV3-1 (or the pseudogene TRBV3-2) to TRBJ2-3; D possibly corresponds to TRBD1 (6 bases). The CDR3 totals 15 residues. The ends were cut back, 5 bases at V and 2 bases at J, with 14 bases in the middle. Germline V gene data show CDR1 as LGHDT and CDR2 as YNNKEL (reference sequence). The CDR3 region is CASSSRGPFTDTQYF. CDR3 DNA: TGTGCCAGCAGCTCCAGGGGCCCCTTCACAGATACGCAGTATTTT.

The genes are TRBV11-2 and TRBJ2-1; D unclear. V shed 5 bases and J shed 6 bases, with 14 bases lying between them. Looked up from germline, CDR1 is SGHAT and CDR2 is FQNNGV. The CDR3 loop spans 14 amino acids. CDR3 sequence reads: CASSPDRYSNEQFF. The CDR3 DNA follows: TGTGCCAGCAGCCCGGACCGCTACTCCAATGAGCAGTTCTTC.

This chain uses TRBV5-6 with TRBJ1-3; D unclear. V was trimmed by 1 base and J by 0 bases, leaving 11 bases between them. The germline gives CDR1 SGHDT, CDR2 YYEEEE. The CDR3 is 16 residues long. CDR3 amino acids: CASSLSLTLSGNTIYF. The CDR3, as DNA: TGTGCCAGCAGCTTGTCCCTGACCCTCTCTGGAAACACCATATATTTT.

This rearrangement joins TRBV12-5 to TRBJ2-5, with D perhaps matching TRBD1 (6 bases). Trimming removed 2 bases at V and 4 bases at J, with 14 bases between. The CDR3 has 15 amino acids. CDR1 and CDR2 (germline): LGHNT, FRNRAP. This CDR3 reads CASGLSQGTLETQYF. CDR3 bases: TGTGCTAGTGGTTTGTCCCAGGGGACCTTAGAGACCCAGTACTTC.